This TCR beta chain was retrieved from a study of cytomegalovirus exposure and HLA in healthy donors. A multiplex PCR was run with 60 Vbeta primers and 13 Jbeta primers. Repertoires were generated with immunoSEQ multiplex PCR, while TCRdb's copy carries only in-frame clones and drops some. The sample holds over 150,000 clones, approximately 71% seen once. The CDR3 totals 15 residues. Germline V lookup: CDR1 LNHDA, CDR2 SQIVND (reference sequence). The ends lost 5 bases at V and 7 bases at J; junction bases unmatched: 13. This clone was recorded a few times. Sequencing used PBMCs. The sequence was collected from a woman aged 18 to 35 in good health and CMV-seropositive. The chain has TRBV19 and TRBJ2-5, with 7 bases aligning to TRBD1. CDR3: CASSPKRDSLGTQYF. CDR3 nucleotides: TGTGCCAGTAGTCCAAAACGGGACAGCCTAGGGACCCAGTACTTC.